This TCR beta chain was retrieved from a study of T cell responses to AZD1222 COVID-19 vaccine. General study points: There were mostly white British donors and more females than males, and clonal diversity was possibly underestimated. Among those given AZD1222, only 5 to 7 were seropositive at baseline. Repertoires in all cases were sampled only once the peak T cell response had passed.

Remarks on this clone: The antigen is unknown.

Produced via immunoSEQ multiplex PCR; TCRdb's table is partial and in-frame only. This sample has about 24,000 clones, with around 87% found just once. The sequence derives from an adult who received the AZD1222 COVID-19 vaccine. The sample in question was peripheral blood, obtained 28 days after the second AZD1222 dose.

The CDR3 is CASSLDSTPGIVGEQFF. The CDR3 DNA is TGTGCCAGCAGCTTAGATTCGACACCCGGAATAGTTGGTGAGCAGTTCTTC. The chain links TRBV11-2 to TRBJ2-1; the D is unclear. Germline lookup yields CDR1 SGHAT and CDR2 FQNNGV. V shed 0 bases and J shed 9 bases, with 21 bases lying between them. CDR3 length: 17 residues.